What follows are 10 T cell receptor beta chains derived from one specimen sequenced in a study of T cells in Graves' hyperthyroidism and ophthalmopathy. From RNA transcripts, TCR beta CDR3 regions were amplified. TCR CDR3 underwent first-round RT-PCR with the HTBI primer set. TCRdb redid the calling of the multiplex PCR reads with MiXCR, one entry per CDR3 protein. This sample has nearly 600,000 distinct CDR3 sequences; about 15% occur once, and the top ten carry about 5.8%. The sequencing input was blood. The receptor source for this set is a young woman with Graves' hyperthyroidism that later progressed to Graves' ophthalmopathy.

The rearrangement links TRBV28 to TRBJ1-5; a possible D gene is TRBD1 (6 bases). Trimming pared 6 bases from V and 6 bases from J, leaving 12 bases between. The CDR3 runs to 13 residues. The V gene's germline CDR1 is MDHEN and CDR2 SYDVKM. The CDR3 sequence: CASRQGGTQPQHF. CDR3 DNA: TGTGCCAGCAGACAGGGAGGAACTCAGCCCCAGCATTTT.

This clonotype occurred many times. The chain recombines TRBV9 with TRBJ2-1; TRBD1 or TRBD2 may be the D gene (5 bases each). Germline-derived CDR1 and CDR2 are SGDLS and YYNGEE. This CDR3 comprises 15 residues. V lost 0 bases and J lost 2, with 9 bases in between. The CDR3 bases are TGTGCCAGCAGCGTAGAGTCGGGGCCCTACAATGAGCAGTTCTTC. Translation: CASSVESGPYNEQFF. Variable domain in full (rest from reference TRBV9 and TRBJ2-1): DSGVTQTPKHLITATGQRVTLRCSPRSGDLSVYWYQQSLDQGLQFLIQYYNGEERAKGNILERFSAQQFPDLHSELNLSSLELGDSALYFCASSVESGPYNEQFFGPGTRLTVL.

This clonotype was picked up many times. CDR3 coding DNA: TGTGCCAGCAGCCAAGCGGGATCGGGTGAAAAACTGTTTTTT. Translated: CASSQAGSGEKLFF. The chain combines TRBV3-1 with TRBJ1-4; no reliable D call. The V end lost 1 base, the J end lost 7 bases, and 10 bases lay between the germline ends. The CDR3 extends over 14 amino acids. Germline values: CDR1 LGHDT, CDR2 YNNKEL (reference sequence).

There are many counts of this clonotype. The chain joins TRBV20-1 to TRBJ2-7; D remains unclear. This CDR3 is built from 12 residues. Trimming removed 3 bases from V and 3 bases from J, with 9 bases in between. Germline V gene lookup returns CDR1 DFQATT and CDR2 SNEGSKA (reference sequence). The CDR3 loop is CSASGSNYEQYF. The CDR3 DNA reads TGCAGTGCTAGCGGGTCAAACTACGAGCAGTACTTC.

Ten or more counts support this clonotype. The genes are TRBV20-1 and TRBJ2-7; D could derive from TRBD1 or TRBD2 (5 bases each). Germline V gene sequence: CDR1 DFQATT, CDR2 SNEGSKA (reference sequence). V was pared by 6 bases and J by 4 bases, with 16 bases between. This CDR3 is 13 amino acids long. The CDR3 bases are TGCAGTGCCGATGGGGGAGCAAGGTACGAGCAGTACTTC. It yields the protein CSADGGARYEQYF.

V gene TRBV19 combines with J gene TRBJ2-7; the match to TRBD1 covers 11 bases. V was clipped by 3 bases and J by 6 bases; unmatched bases: 7. The CDR3 is 15 amino acids. The germline CDR1 and CDR2 sequences are LNHDA and SQIVND (reference sequence). The CDR3 nucleotides are TGTGCCAGTAGTATGGCAGGGACAGGGGGACTCGAGCAGTACTTC. This sequence encodes CASSMAGTGGLEQYF.

This clonotype was seen more than once but under ten times. The chain carries TRBV19 and TRBJ1-6; D might be TRBD1 (5 bases). CDR3 length: 13 amino acids. Germline CDR1 is LNHDA and CDR2 is SQIVND (reference sequence). Trimming stripped 6 bases from V and 5 bases from J, with 8 bases between. Here the CDR3 reads CASRGRDNSPLHF. The CDR3 coding sequence is TGTGCCAGTAGAGGCAGGGATAATTCACCCCTCCACTTT.

This chain uses TRBV3-1 with TRBJ1-2; D is unclear. The ends were cut back, 0 bases at V and 4 bases at J, with 9 bases in the middle. Germline V lookup: CDR1 LGHDT, CDR2 YNNKEL (reference sequence). This CDR3 is 14 amino acids long. The CDR3: CASSQDLVGYGYTF. The CDR3 DNA is TGTGCCAGCAGCCAAGATCTTGTAGGCTATGGCTACACCTTC.

This clonotype turned up a few times. V is TRBV19 and J is TRBJ2-2; D remains ambiguous. The V gene lost 3 bases and the J gene lost 1 base, with 9 bases spanning the gap. The germline V gene encodes CDR1 LNHDA and CDR2 SQIVND (reference sequence). The CDR3 consists of 15 residues. The CDR3 reads CASSIVAVNTGELFF. As DNA, the CDR3 is TGTGCCAGTAGTATCGTGGCAGTGAACACCGGGGAGCTGTTTTTT.

The chain joins TRBV7-9 to TRBJ2-5, with a weak D call TRBD2 (6 bases). The length of the CDR3 is 17 residues. The germline V and J ends were trimmed by 4 bases and 7 bases, with 25 bases remaining between them. Looked up from germline, CDR1 is SEHNR and CDR2 is FQNEAQ (reference sequence). CDR3 amino acids: CASSSTGPNGGEGTQYF. In DNA, the CDR3 is TGTGCCAGCAGCTCTACCGGCCCGAACGGGGGTGAAGGGACCCAGTACTTC.